A selection of T cell receptor beta chains follows, all from one sample in a study of T cell responses to AZD1222 COVID-19 vaccine. Sequencing used immunoSEQ multiplex PCR; TCRdb keeps in-frame clones, though not all of them. In the table there are approximately 120,000 clones, roughly nine tenths of which are singletons. The sample was peripheral blood, taken on day 0 of AZD1222 vaccination. The source is an adult in good health. Both conserved end residues are part of each CDR3. A D gene is named only where the DNA matches it firmly. Clone size is given for some rows only: seen once, a few or many times, or a class if the clone is expanded.

J | D | V | size | CDR3 | DNA
TRBJ1-2 | - | TRBV27 | - | CASSYSVGDSNYGYTF | TGTGCCAGCAGTTACTCGGTGGGGGATTCTAACTATGGCTACACCTTC
TRBJ1-1 | TRBD1 | TRBV5-1 | - | CASSLTGANTEAFF | TGCGCCAGCAGCCTGACAGGGGCGAACACTGAAGCTTTCTTT
TRBJ1-2 | TRBD1 | TRBV18 | - | CASSPWTGVNYGYTF | TGTGCCAGCTCACCCTGGACAGGGGTAAACTATGGCTACACCTTC
TRBJ2-3 | TRBD1 | TRBV3-1/TRBV3-2 | - | CASSQGGQGPTDTQYF | TGTGCCAGCAGCCAAGGGGGACAGGGGCCTACAGATACGCAGTATTTT
TRBJ1-2 | - | TRBV20-1 | - | CSAEKGFGYTF | TGCAGTGCCGAGAAAGGGTTTGGCTACACCTTC
TRBJ1-2 | - | TRBV2 | - | CASSGPRSDVNYGYTF | TGTGCCAGCAGTGGTCCCAGAAGTGACGTTAACTATGGCTACACCTTC
TRBJ2-1 | - | TRBV11-2 | - | CASSLRASLDYEQFF | TGTGCCAGCAGCTTAAGAGCCAGCCTAGATTATGAGCAGTTCTTC
TRBJ1-3 | - | TRBV7-2 | - | CASSLVWQVSGNTIYF | TGTGCCAGCAGCTTAGTTTGGCAGGTCTCTGGAAACACCATATATTTT
TRBJ2-3 | TRBD2 | TRBV14 | - | CASSLLAASGRADTQYF | TGTGCCAGCAGCCTCCTGGCGGCTAGCGGGAGGGCAGATACGCAGTATTTT
TRBJ1-5 | - | TRBV29-1 | - | CSVSRDYNQPQHF | TGCAGCGTTTCGCGGGACTACAATCAGCCCCAGCATTTT
TRBJ1-1 | - | TRBV5-1 | few | CASSFSRNTEAFF | TGCGCCAGCAGCTTCTCTAGGAACACTGAAGCTTTCTTT
TRBJ2-7 | - | TRBV29-1 | - | CSVVQVLIRGYEQYF | TGCAGCGTTGTACAGGTCCTAATTAGGGGCTACGAGCAGTACTTC
TRBJ2-5 | - | TRBV11-3 | - | CASSLGQDQETQYF | TGTGCCAGCAGCTTAGGCCAGGACCAAGAGACCCAGTACTTC
TRBJ2-7 | TRBD1 | TRBV6-5 | - | CASSYGGRDRGYEQYF | TGTGCCAGCAGTTACGGGGGCAGGGACAGGGGCTACGAGCAGTACTTC
TRBJ1-1 | - | TRBV10-3 | few | CASRGQTNTEAFF | TGTGCCTCCCGGGGGCAGACGAACACTGAAGCTTTCTTT
TRBJ2-7 | - | TRBV10-3 | - | CAIAGSSYEQYF | TGTGCCATAGCAGGGAGCTCCTACGAGCAGTACTTC
TRBJ2-5 | TRBD2 | TRBV10-3 | - | CAIRQAGLQETQYF | TGTGCCATCAGACAAGCGGGGCTACAAGAGACCCAGTACTTC
TRBJ2-3 | - | TRBV25-1 | - | CASSEAGRTDTQYF | TGTGCCAGCAGTGAAGCCGGGCGCACAGATACGCAGTATTTT
TRBJ1-5 | TRBD1 | TRBV10-3 | - | CAIRGQENQPQHF | TGTGCCATCAGGGGACAGGAGAATCAGCCCCAGCATTTT
TRBJ1-1 | TRBD1 | TRBV2 | - | CASSGNWGTGGNTEAFF | TGTGCCAGCAGTGGGAATTGGGGGACAGGGGGGAACACTGAAGCTTTCTTT
TRBJ1-6 | TRBD1 | TRBV24-1 | few | CATNNQGDNSPLHF | TGTGCCACCAATAATCAGGGGGACAATTCACCCCTCCACTTT
TRBJ1-3 | - | TRBV18 | - | CASFQASGNTIYF | TGTGCCAGCTTTCAAGCCTCTGGAAACACCATATATTTT
TRBJ1-2 | - | TRBV3-1/TRBV3-2 | - | CASSPGQQNYGYTF | TGTGCCAGCAGCCCCGGACAGCAAAACTATGGCTACACCTTC
TRBJ1-3 | - | TRBV29-1 | - | CSVGLEKSGNTIYF | TGCAGCGTGGGTCTCGAGAAGTCCGGAAACACCATATATTTT
TRBJ2-1 | - | TRBV2 | few | CASSRPPDGEQFF | TGTGCCAGCAGCCGACCCCCTGACGGTGAGCAGTTCTTC
TRBJ1-1 | - | TRBV5-4 | once | CASSQGYGGFNTEAFF | TGTGCCAGCAGCCAGGGTTATGGGGGATTCAACACTGAAGCTTTCTTT
TRBJ1-6 | - | TRBV5-1 | - | CASSLARLKASPLHF | TGCGCCAGCAGCTTGGCTCGGTTGAAGGCTTCACCCCTCCACTTT
TRBJ1-5 | TRBD1 | TRBV29-1 | - | CSVRAGGAGQPQHF | TGCAGCGTACGAGCAGGGGGCGCAGGGCAGCCCCAGCATTTT
TRBJ1-1 | - | TRBV4-1 | - | CASSLLDRPNTEAFF | TGCGCCAGCAGCCTCCTCGACAGGCCGAACACTGAAGCTTTCTTT
TRBJ1-1 | - | TRBV7-9 | - | CASSLPREGTEAFF | TGTGCCAGCAGCTTACCCAGGGAGGGGACTGAAGCTTTCTTT
TRBJ2-7 | - | TRBV5-1 | - | CASSLLGPYEQYF | TGCGCCAGCAGCTTGTTAGGGCCCTACGAGCAGTACTTC
TRBJ1-5 | - | TRBV5-6 | - | CASSLAGQGLNQPQHF | TGTGCCAGCAGCTTGGCCGGGCAGGGCCTCAATCAGCCCCAGCATTTT
TRBJ1-6 | TRBD1 | TRBV7-2 | - | CASGGQYNSPLHF | TGTGCCAGCGGGGGACAGTATAATTCACCCCTCCACTTT
TRBJ1-6 | TRBD1 | TRBV19 | once | CASSEGDRDKSPLHF | TGTGCCAGTAGTGAGGGGGACAGGGATAAATCACCCCTCCACTTT
TRBJ1-4 | - | TRBV2 | - | CASISSVGASEKLFF | TGTGCCAGCATTTCCTCCGTGGGAGCGTCTGAAAAACTGTTTTTT
TRBJ1-6 | - | TRBV30 | once | CAWSQDTPYNSPLHF | TGTGCCTGGAGCCAGGATACCCCATATAATTCACCCCTCCACTTT
TRBJ1-3 | - | TRBV30 | - | CAWDRRGSNSGNTIYF | TGTGCCTGGGACCGGAGGGGCAGCAACTCTGGAAACACCATATATTTT
TRBJ2-1 | - | TRBV24-1 | - | CATSDLRQGRNEQFF | TGTGCCACCAGTGATTTGAGGCAGGGGAGGAATGAGCAGTTCTTC
TRBJ2-3 | TRBD2 | TRBV9 | - | CASSVLSASGRAGGDTQYF | TGTGCCAGCAGCGTCCTGTCCGCTAGCGGGAGGGCCGGGGGAGATACGCAGTATTTT
TRBJ1-1 | - | TRBV15 | - | CATSRDWTEAFF | TGTGCCACCAGCAGAGACTGGACTGAAGCTTTCTTT
TRBJ2-7 | - | TRBV7-2 | - | CASSGGRSYEQYF | TGTGCCAGCAGCGGGGGCAGATCCTACGAGCAGTACTTC
TRBJ1-5 | TRBD1 | TRBV19 | - | CASSTSQGARRPQHF | TGTGCCAGTAGTACCTCACAGGGGGCTCGTAGGCCCCAGCATTTT
TRBJ2-5 | - | TRBV30 | - | CAWRREVETQYF | TGTGCCTGGAGGAGGGAGGTAGAGACCCAGTACTTC
TRBJ2-3 | - | TRBV5-5 | - | CASSFVDTQYF | TGTGCCAGCAGCTTCGTAGATACGCAGTATTTT
TRBJ2-3 | TRBD1 | TRBV18 | - | CASSPGDRRNTQYF | TGTGCCAGCTCACCGGGGGACAGGCGGAATACGCAGTATTTT
TRBJ1-3 | - | TRBV4-1 | - | CASSQGQAGNTIYF | TGCGCCAGCAGCCAAGGACAGGCTGGAAACACCATATATTTT
TRBJ2-1 | - | TRBV7-2 | - | CASSPLGESYNEQFF | TGTGCCAGCAGCCCCCTGGGGGAAAGCTACAATGAGCAGTTCTTC
TRBJ2-5 | TRBD2 | TRBV6-5 | - | CASSYSFGGMATQYF | TGTGCCAGCAGTTACTCCTTCGGGGGGATGGCGACCCAGTACTTC
TRBJ1-1 | TRBD1 | TRBV20-1 | - | CSLQGDTEAFF | TGCAGCTTGCAGGGGGACACTGAAGCTTTCTTT
TRBJ2-7 | TRBD2 | TRBV5-4 | - | CASSASGRAGYEQYF | TGTGCCAGCAGCGCTAGCGGGAGGGCTGGGTACGAGCAGTACTTC
TRBJ2-3 | - | TRBV7-9 | - | CASSPRLESTDTQYF | TGTGCCAGCAGCCCGCGGTTAGAAAGCACAGATACGCAGTATTTT
TRBJ2-1 | - | TRBV5-1 | - | CASSFGLAENNEQFF | TGCGCCAGCAGCTTCGGGCTAGCAGAGAACAATGAGCAGTTCTTC
TRBJ2-3 | TRBD2 | TRBV5-1 | - | CASSGSGGTDTQYF | TGCGCCAGCAGCGGGTCGGGAGGGACAGATACGCAGTATTTT
TRBJ2-2 | - | TRBV6-6 | - | CASRPQYTGELFF | TGTGCCAGCAGGCCCCAGTACACCGGGGAGCTGTTTTTT